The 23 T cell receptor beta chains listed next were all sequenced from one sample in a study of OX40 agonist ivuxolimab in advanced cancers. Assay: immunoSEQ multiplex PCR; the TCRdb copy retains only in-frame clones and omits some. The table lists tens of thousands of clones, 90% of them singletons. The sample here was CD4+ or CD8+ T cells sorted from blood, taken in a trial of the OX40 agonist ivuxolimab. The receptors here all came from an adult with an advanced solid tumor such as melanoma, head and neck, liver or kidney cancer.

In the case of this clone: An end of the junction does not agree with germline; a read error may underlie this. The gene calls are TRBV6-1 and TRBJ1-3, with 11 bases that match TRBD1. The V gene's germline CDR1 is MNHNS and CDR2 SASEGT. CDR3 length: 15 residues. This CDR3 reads CASSPRTGGQGFTNF. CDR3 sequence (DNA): TGTGCCAGCAGCCCTCGGACAGGGGGCCAAGGGTTCACTAATTTT.

Here the CDR3 reads CASSLKGETQYF. For the CDR3, the DNA is TGTGCCAGCAGCCTAAAAGGGGAGACCCAGTACTTC. The V and J genes are TRBV7-8 and TRBJ2-5; D call uncertain. Between the trimmed V and J ends, which lost 5 bases and 5 bases, there was a span of 9 bases. The CDR3 has 12 amino acids. Germline CDR1 reads SGHVS; CDR2 reads FQNEAQ.

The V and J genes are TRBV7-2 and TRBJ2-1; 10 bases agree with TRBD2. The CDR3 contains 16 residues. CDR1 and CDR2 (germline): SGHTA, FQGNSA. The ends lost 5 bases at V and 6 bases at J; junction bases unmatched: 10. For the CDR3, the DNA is TGTGCCAGCAGCCTCAACGGGGGACTAGCGCCCAATGAGCAGTTCTTC. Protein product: CASSLNGGLAPNEQFF.

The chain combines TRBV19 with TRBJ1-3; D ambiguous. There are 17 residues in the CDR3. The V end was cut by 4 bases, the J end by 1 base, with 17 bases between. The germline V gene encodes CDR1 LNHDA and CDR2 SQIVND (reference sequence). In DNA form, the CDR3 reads TGTGCCAGTAGTAAAGAAACCCGGGGTTTATCTGGAAACACCATATATTTT. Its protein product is CASSKETRGLSGNTIYF.

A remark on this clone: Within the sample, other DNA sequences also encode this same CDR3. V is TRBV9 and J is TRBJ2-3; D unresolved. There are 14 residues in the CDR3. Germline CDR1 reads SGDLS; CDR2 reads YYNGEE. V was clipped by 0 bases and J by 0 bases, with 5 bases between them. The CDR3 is CASSVEGSTDTQYF. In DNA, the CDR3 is TGTGCCAGCAGCGTAGAGGGTAGCACAGATACGCAGTATTTT. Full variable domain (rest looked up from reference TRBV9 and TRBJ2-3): DSGVTQTPKHLITATGQRVTLRCSPRSGDLSVYWYQQSLDQGLQFLIQYYNGEERAKGNILERFSAQQFPDLHSELNLSSLELGDSALYFCASSVEGSTDTQYFGPGTRLTVL.

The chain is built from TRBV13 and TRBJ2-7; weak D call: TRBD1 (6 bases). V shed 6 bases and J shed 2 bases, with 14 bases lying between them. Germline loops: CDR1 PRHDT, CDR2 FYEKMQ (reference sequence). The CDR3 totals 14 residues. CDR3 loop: CASRPYREPYEQYF. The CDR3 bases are TGTGCCAGCAGACCGTACAGGGAACCCTACGAGCAGTACTTC.

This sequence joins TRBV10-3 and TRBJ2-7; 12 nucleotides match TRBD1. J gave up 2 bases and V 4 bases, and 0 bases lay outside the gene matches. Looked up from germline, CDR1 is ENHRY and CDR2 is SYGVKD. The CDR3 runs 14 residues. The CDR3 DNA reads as TGTGCCATCAGTGGGGACAGGGGGCCCTACGAGCAGTACTTC. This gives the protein CAISGDRGPYEQYF.

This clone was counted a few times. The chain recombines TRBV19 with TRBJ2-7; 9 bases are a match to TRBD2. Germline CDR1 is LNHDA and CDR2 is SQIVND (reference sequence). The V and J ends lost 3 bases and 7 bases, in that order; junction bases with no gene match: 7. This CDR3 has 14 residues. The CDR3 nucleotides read TGTGCCAGTAGTATTGGGCCTAGCGGGATTGAGCAGTACTTC. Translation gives CASSIGPSGIEQYF.

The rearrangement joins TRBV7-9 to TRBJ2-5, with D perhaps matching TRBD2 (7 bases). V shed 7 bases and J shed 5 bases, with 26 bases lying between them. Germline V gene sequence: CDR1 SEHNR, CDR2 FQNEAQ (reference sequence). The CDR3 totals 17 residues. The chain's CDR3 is CASTNVPTGGVRETQYF. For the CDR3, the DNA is TGTGCCAGCACCAACGTCCCTACGGGGGGCGTCCGGGAGACCCAGTACTTC.

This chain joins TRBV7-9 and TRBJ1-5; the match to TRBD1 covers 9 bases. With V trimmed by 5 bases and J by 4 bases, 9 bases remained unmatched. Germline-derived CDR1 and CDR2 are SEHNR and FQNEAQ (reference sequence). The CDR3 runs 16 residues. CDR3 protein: CASSPAGQGFNQPQHF. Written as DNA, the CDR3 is TGTGCCAGCAGCCCAGCGGGACAGGGATTTAATCAGCCCCAGCATTTT.

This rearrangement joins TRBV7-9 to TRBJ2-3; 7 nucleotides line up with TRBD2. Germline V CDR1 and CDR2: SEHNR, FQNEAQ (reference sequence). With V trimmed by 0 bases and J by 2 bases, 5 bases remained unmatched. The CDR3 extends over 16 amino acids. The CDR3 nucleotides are TGTGCCAGCAGCTTAGCAGCGGGGTTTGACACAGATACGCAGTATTTT. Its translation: CASSLAAGFDTDTQYF.

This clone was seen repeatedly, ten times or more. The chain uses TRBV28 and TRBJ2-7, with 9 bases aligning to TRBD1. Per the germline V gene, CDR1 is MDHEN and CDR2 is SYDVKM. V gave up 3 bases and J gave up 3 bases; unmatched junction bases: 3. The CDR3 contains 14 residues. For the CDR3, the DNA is TGTGCCAGCAGTTTGAGACAGGGGGGCTACGAGCAGTACTTC. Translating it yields CASSLRQGGYEQYF.

The CDR3 reads CASTSWTANTEAFF. The CDR3 bases are TGTGCCAGTACCTCGTGGACAGCCAACACTGAAGCTTTCTTT. The chain has TRBV19 and TRBJ1-1; D possibly corresponds to TRBD1 (6 bases). V was pared by 7 bases and J by 2 bases, with 14 bases between. The length of the CDR3 is 14 residues. The germline V gene has CDR1 LNHDA and CDR2 SQIVND (reference sequence).

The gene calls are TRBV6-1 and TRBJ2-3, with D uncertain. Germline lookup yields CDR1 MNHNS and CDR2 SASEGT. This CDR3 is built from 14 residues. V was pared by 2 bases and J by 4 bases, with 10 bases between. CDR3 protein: CASSELNPPDTQYF. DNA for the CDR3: TGTGCCAGCAGTGAATTAAACCCACCAGATACGCAGTATTTT.

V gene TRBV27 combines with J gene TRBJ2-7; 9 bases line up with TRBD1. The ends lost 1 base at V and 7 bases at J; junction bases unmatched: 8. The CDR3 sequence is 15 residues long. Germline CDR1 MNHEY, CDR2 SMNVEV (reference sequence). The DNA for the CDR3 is TGTGCCAGCAGTTTATTGGGACAGGGTGTGAGGGAGCAGTACTTC. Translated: CASSLLGQGVREQYF.

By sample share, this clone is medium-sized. CDR3: CASSEGEGSYEQYF. The CDR3 DNA sequence: TGTGCCAGCAGTGAAGGGGAGGGTAGTTACGAGCAGTACTTC. The chain joins TRBV6-1 to TRBJ2-7; 7 nucleotides align to TRBD2. The CDR3 is 14 residues long. With 1 base clipped from V and 4 bases from J, the junction kept 4 bases outside the gene matches. Germline values: CDR1 MNHNS, CDR2 SASEGT.

CDR3 loop: CASSEGLAGVYEQYF. CDR3 coding DNA: TGTGCCAGCAGTGAGGGACTAGCGGGGGTATACGAGCAGTACTTC. The chain recombines TRBV28 with TRBJ2-7; 14 bases align to TRBD2. The CDR3 totals 15 residues. The V gene end was trimmed by 5 bases and the J gene end by 4 bases; junction bases not matched to a gene: 4. The germline CDR1 and CDR2 sequences are MDHEN and SYDVKM.

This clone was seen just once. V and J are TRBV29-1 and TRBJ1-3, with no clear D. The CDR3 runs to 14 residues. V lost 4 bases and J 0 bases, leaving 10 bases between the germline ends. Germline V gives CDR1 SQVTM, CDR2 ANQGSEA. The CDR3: CSVVPQDSGNTIYF. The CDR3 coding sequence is TGCAGCGTTGTACCTCAGGACTCTGGAAACACCATATATTTT.

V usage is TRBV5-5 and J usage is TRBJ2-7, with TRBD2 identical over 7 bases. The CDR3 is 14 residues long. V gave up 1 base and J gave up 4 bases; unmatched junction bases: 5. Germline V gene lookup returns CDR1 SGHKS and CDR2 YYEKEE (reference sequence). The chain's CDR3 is CASSLSLAEYEQYF. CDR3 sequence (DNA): TGTGCCAGCAGCTTGTCTCTAGCGGAGTACGAGCAGTACTTC. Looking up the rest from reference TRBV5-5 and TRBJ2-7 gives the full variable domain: DAGVTQSPTHLIKTRGQQVTLRCSPISGHKSVSWYQQVLGQGPQFIFQYYEKEERGRGNFPDRFSARQFPNYSSELNVNALLLGDSALYLCASSLSLAEYEQYFGPGTRLTVT.

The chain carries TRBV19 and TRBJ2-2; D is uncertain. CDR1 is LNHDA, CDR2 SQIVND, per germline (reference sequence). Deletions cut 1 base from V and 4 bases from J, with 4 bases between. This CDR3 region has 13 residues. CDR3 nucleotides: TGTGCCAGTAGTATAGTTGGCACCGGGGAGCTGTTTTTT. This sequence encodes CASSIVGTGELFF.

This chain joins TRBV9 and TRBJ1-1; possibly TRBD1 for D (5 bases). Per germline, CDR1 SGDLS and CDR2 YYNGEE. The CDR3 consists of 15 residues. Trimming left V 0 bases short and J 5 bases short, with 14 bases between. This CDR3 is CASSVEFGGGTEAFF. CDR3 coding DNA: TGTGCCAGCAGCGTAGAGTTCGGGGGAGGTACTGAAGCTTTCTTT.

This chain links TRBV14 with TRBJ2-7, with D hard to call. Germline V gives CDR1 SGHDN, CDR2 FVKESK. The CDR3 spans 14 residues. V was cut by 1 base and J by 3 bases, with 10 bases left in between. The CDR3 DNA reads TGTGCCAGCAGCCAAGGTTCCAGAGGCTACGAGCAGTACTTC. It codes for CASSQGSRGYEQYF.

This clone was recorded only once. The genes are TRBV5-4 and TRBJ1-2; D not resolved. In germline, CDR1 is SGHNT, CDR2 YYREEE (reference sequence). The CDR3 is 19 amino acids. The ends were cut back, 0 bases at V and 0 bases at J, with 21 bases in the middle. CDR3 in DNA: TGTGCCAGCAGCTTGGGAGTCGGACGGATACACCCTCCTAACTATGGCTACACCTTC. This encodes CASSLGVGRIHPPNYGYTF.